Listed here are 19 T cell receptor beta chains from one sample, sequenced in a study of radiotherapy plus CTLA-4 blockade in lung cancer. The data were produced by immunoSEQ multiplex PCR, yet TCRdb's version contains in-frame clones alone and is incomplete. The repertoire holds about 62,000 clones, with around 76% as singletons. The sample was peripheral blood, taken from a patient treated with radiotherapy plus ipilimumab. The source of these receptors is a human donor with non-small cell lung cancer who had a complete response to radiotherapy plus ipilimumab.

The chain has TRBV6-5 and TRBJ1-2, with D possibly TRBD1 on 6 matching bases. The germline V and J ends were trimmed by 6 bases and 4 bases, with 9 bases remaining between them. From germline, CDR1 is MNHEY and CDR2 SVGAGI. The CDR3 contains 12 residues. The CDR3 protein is CASRGGVYGYTF. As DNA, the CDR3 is TGTGCCAGCAGAGGGGGGGTCTATGGCTACACCTTC.

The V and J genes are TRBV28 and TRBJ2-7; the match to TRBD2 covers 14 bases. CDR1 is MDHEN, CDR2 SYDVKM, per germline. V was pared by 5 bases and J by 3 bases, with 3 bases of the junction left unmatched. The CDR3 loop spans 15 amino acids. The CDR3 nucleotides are TGTGCCAGCAGTATAGGGACTAGCGGGAGCTACGAGCAGTACTTC. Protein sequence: CASSIGTSGSYEQYF.

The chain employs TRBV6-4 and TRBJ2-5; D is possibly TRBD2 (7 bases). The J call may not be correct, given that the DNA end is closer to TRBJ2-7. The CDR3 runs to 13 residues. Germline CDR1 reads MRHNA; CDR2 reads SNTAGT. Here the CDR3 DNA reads TGTGCCGGCCCACGGGGGGCTTCCTACGAGCAGTACTTC. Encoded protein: CAGPRGASYEQYF.

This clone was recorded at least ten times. The CDR3 loop is CASSVTGGTEAFF. CDR3 bases: TGCGCCAGCAGTGTCACGGGGGGCACTGAAGCTTTCTTT. The chain joins TRBV10-2 to TRBJ1-1; D may be TRBD1 (5 bases). Germline lookup yields CDR1 WSHSY and CDR2 SAAADI. The CDR3 contains 13 residues. The ends were cut back, 4 bases at V and 4 bases at J, with 10 bases in the middle.

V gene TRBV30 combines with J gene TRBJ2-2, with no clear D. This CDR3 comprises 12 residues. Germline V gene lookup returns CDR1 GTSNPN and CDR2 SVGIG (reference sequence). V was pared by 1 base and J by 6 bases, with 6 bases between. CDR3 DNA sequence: TGTGCCTGGAGTGGTCTATCCGGGGAGCTGTTTTTT. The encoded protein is CAWSGLSGELFF.

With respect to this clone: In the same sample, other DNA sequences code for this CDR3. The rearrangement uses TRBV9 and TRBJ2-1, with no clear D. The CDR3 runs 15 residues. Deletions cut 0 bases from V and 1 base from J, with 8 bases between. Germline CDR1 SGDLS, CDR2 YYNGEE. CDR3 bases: TGTGCCAGCAGCGTAGAAGAAGCGTCCTACAATGAGCAGTTCTTC. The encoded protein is CASSVEEASYNEQFF.

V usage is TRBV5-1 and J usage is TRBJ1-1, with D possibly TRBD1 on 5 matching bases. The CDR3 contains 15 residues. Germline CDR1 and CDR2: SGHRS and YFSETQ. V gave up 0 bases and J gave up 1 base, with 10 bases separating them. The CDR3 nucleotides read TGCGCCAGCAGCTTGGCCCCAGGGCAGAACACTGAAGCTTTCTTT. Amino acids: CASSLAPGQNTEAFF.

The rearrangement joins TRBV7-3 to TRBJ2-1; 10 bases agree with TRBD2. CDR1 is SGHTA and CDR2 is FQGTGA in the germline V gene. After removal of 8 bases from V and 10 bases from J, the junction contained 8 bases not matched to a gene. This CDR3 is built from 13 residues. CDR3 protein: CASGLAGVREQFF. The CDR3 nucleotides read TGTGCCAGCGGTCTAGCGGGAGTTAGGGAGCAGTTCTTC.

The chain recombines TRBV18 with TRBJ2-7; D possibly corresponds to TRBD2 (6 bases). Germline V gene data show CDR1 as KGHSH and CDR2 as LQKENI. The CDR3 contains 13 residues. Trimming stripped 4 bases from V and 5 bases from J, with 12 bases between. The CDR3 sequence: CASSRDFTHEQYF. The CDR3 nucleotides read TGTGCCAGCTCACGGGACTTTACCCACGAGCAGTACTTC.

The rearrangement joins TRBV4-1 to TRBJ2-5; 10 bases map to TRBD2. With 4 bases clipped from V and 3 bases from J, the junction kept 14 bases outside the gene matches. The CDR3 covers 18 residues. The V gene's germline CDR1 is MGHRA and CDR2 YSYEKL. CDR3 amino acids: CASSLFWTSGTWEETQYF. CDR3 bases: TGCGCCAGCAGCCTATTCTGGACTAGCGGAACTTGGGAAGAGACCCAGTACTTC.

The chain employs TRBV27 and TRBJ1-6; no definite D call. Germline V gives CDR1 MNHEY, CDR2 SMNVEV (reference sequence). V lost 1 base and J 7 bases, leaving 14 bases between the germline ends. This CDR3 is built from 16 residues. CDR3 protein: CASSLLSQIVNSPLHF. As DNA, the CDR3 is TGTGCCAGCAGTTTATTGTCCCAGATCGTAAATTCACCCCTCCACTTT.

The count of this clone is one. CDR3 amino acids: CASSFGQAMTNSPLHF. The CDR3 DNA sequence: TGCGCCAGCAGCTTCGGACAGGCGATGACTAATTCACCCCTCCACTTT. V gene TRBV5-1 combines with J gene TRBJ1-6; 7 bases are shared with TRBD1. The CDR3 is 16 amino acids. J was trimmed by 6 bases and V by 2 bases; bases with no gene match: 8. Germline CDR1 reads SGHRS; CDR2 reads YFSETQ.

CDR3 residues: CASSPRLYEQYF. CDR3 DNA sequence: TGTGCCAGCTCACCGAGACTTTACGAGCAGTACTTC. The rearrangement joins TRBV18 to TRBJ2-7, with D uncertain. CDR1 and CDR2 (germline): KGHSH, LQKENI. Trimming removed 3 bases from V and 4 bases from J, with 7 bases in between. The CDR3 covers 12 residues.

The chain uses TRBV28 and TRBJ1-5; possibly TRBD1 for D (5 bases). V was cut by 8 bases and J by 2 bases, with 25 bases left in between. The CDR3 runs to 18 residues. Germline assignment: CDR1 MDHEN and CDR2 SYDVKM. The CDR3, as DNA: TGTGCCAGCGGATACCCCCCTTCGCGGGGGAGGGGCAATCAGCCCCAGCATTTT. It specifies CASGYPPSRGRGNQPQHF.

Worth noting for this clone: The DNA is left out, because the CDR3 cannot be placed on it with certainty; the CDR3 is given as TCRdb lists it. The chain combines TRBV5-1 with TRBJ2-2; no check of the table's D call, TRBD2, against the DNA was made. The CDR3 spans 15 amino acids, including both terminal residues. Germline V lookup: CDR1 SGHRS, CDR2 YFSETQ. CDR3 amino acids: CASSLVASGTGELLF.

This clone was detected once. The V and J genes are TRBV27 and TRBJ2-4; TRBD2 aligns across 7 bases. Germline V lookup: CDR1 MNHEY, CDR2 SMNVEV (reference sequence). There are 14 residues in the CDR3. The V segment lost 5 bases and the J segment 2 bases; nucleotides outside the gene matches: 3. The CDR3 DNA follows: TGTGCCAGCAGTGGGGGGGGGACCAAAAACATTCAGTACTTC. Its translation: CASSGGGTKNIQYF.

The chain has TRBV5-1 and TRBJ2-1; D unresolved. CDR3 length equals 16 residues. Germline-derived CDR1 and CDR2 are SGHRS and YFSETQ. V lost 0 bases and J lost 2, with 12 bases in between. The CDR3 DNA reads TGCGCCAGCAGCTTGGCATTTCAGAGGACCTACAATGAGCAGTTCTTC. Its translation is CASSLAFQRTYNEQFF.

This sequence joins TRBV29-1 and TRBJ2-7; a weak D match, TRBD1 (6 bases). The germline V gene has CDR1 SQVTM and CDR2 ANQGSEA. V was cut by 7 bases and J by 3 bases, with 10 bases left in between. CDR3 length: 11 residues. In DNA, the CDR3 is TGCAGCGGCCGGGACAACTACGAGCAGTACTTC. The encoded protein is CSGRDNYEQYF.

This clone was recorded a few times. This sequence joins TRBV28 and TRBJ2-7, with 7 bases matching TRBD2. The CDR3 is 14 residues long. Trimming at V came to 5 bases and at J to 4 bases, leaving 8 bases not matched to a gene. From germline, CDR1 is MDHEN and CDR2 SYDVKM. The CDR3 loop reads CASSPQAGLYEQYF. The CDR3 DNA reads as TGTGCCAGCAGTCCACAAGCGGGACTTTACGAGCAGTACTTC.